These 10 T cell receptor beta chains were all obtained from the same sample, sequenced in a study of spatial heterogeneity in lung cancer (dated 2019 in TCRdb). The research as a whole found: A correlation was observed between the number of expanded intratumoral alpha and beta TCRs and the tumor nonsynonymous mutation count.

Receptors were amplified or captured by 5' RACE. Sequencing used a NextSeq 500. The public reads were reanalyzed by TCRdb: fastp trimming at Q25, MiXCR alignment, in-frame beta chains only. Identical CDR3 protein sequences are pooled into one entry, listed with their most common genes and DNA. The sample yields about 100 distinct CDR3 sequences; roughly 28% were counted once. The ten most abundant clones make up about 60% of the sample. Explained via the paper, the time point label denotes: sample taken at primary tumor resection. Antigen specificity for these receptors is unknown. The starting material was lung tumor tissue, obtained at surgery. Receptors were obtained from a male donor with early-stage non-small cell lung cancer.

On this clonotype: This beta chain is an unintended read in a library built for alpha chains; its size means little. The genes are TRBV7-6 and TRBJ2-5; perhaps TRBD1 as D (5 bases). The CDR3 runs to 15 residues. V was clipped by 2 bases and J by 5 bases, with 15 bases between them. CDR1 is SGHVS, CDR2 FNYEAQ, per germline. The CDR3 nucleotides read TGTGCCAGCAGCTTATTGGGCAGGGTGGTGGAGACCCAGTACTTC. Its protein product is CASSLLGRVVETQYF.

This clonotype is labeled hyperexpanded. This beta chain lies outside the target of a library built for alpha chains; its clone size means little. The chain recombines TRBV7-9 with TRBJ2-1; D is uncertain. Germline assignment: CDR1 SEHNR and CDR2 FQNEAQ (reference sequence). The CDR3 length is 16 residues. Trimming removed 2 bases at V and 0 bases at J, with 11 bases between. This CDR3 is CASSLKGISSYNEQFF. The CDR3, as DNA: TGTGCCAGCAGCTTAAAAGGTATCAGCTCCTACAATGAGCAGTTCTTC. Variable domain in full (rest from reference TRBV7-9 and TRBJ2-1): DTGVSQNPRHKITKRGQNVTFRCDPISEHNRLYWYRQTLGQGPEFLTYFQNEAQLEKSRLLSDRFSAERPKGSFSTLEIQRTEQGDSAMYLCASSLKGISSYNEQFFGPGTRLTVL.

As regards this clonotype: It is likely a read error, because the conserved phenylalanine at the end of the CDR3 is missing. Little can be read into the size of this beta chain, an off-target read in a library designed for alpha chains. V and J are TRBV29-1 and TRBJ2-3, with a possible D match to TRBD2 (5 bases). V was trimmed by 5 bases and J by 6 bases, leaving 15 bases between them. The germline V gene encodes CDR1 SQVTM and CDR2 ANQGSEA. The CDR3 length is 13 residues. Here the CDR3 reads CSVTTGNFDTQYL. DNA of the CDR3: TGCAGCGTTACCACCGGGAATTTCGATACGCAGTATCTT.

Concerning this clonotype: This beta chain came through as a stray read in a library set up for alpha chains, and its size says little. The chain uses TRBV5-1 and TRBJ2-1; D might be TRBD2 (6 bases). The CDR3 extends over 14 amino acids. V lost 0 bases to trimming and J lost 7 bases, with 11 bases between them. The germline V gene has CDR1 SGHRS and CDR2 YFSETQ. The CDR3 here is CASSLGTTENEQFF. CDR3 bases: TGCGCCAGCAGCTTGGGGACTACTGAGAATGAGCAGTTCTTC.

This clonotype is hyperexpanded. The library was prepared for alpha chains; this beta chain is a stray read, so its frequency means little. The chain couples TRBV11-2 to TRBJ2-1; D call uncertain. Germline loops: CDR1 SGHAT, CDR2 FQNNGV. The germline V and J ends were trimmed by 5 bases and 4 bases, with 3 bases remaining between them. The CDR3 contains 11 residues. Written as DNA, the CDR3 is TGTGCCAGCAGCAATTACAATGAGCAGTTCTTC. Translated: CASSNYNEQFF.

This clonotype is categorized as large. Being off target in a library aimed at alpha chains, this beta chain has a size of little meaning. This chain connects TRBV11-2 to TRBJ2-3, with D possibly matching TRBD2 (5 bases). The V gene lost 0 bases and the J gene lost 2 bases, with 12 bases spanning the gap. Germline V gene data show CDR1 as SGHAT and CDR2 as FQNNGV. The CDR3 loop spans 16 amino acids. This chain's CDR3 is CASSLELAGTTDTQYF. CDR3 bases: TGTGCCAGCAGCTTAGAGCTAGCTGGAACCACAGATACGCAGTATTTT.

This clonotype was seen more than once but under ten times. The library was built for alpha chains, so this beta chain is an off-target read and its size means little. The gene calls are TRBV9 and TRBJ2-7; tentatively, D is TRBD2 (6 bases). V lost 7 bases, J lost 1 base, and 15 bases lay in between. Germline assignment: CDR1 SGDLS and CDR2 YYNGEE. This CDR3 region has 14 residues. CDR3 sequence reads: CASGRRDFSYEQYF. CDR3 sequence (DNA): TGTGCCAGCGGACGGAGGGACTTTTCCTACGAGCAGTACTTC.

A note on this clonotype: This beta chain is an off-target read within a library intended for alpha chains, so its frequency means little. The rearrangement uses TRBV7-9 and TRBJ1-1; D not certain. Germline assignment: CDR1 SEHNR and CDR2 FQNEAQ (reference sequence). Trimming took 3 bases from V and 6 from J, leaving 2 bases between them. This CDR3 has 10 residues. The CDR3 sequence: CASSFPEAFF. In DNA, the CDR3 is TGTGCCAGCAGCTTCCCTGAAGCTTTCTTT.

This clonotype ranks as hyperexpanded. As an off-target read in a library built for alpha chains, this beta chain has a frequency of little significance. This rearrangement joins TRBV18 to TRBJ2-3; D gene uncertain. The V gene lost 2 bases and the J gene lost 0 bases, with 0 bases spanning the gap. Per the germline V gene, CDR1 is KGHSH and CDR2 is LQKENI. The CDR3 sequence is 12 residues long. Here the CDR3 reads CASSPSTDTQYF. DNA of the CDR3: TGTGCCAGCTCACCAAGCACAGATACGCAGTATTTT.

Note on this clonotype: This beta chain turned up in a library designed for alpha chains; as an off-target read, its abundance says little. The rearrangement uses TRBV11-2 and TRBJ2-1; D is unclear. Trimming shortened V by 5 bases and J by 3 bases, and 2 bases separated the two germline ends. The CDR3 is 11 residues long. The germline V gene has CDR1 SGHAT and CDR2 FQNNGV. CDR3 amino acids: CASSHYNEQFF. In nucleotides, the CDR3 is TGTGCCAGCAGCCACTACAATGAGCAGTTCTTC. Looking up the rest from reference TRBV11-2 and TRBJ2-1 gives the full variable domain: EAGVAQSPRYKIIEKRQSVAFWCNPISGHATLYWYQQILGQGPKLLIQFQNNGVVDDSQLPKDRFSAERLKGVDSTLKIQPAKLEDSAVYLCASSHYNEQFFGPGTRLTVL.